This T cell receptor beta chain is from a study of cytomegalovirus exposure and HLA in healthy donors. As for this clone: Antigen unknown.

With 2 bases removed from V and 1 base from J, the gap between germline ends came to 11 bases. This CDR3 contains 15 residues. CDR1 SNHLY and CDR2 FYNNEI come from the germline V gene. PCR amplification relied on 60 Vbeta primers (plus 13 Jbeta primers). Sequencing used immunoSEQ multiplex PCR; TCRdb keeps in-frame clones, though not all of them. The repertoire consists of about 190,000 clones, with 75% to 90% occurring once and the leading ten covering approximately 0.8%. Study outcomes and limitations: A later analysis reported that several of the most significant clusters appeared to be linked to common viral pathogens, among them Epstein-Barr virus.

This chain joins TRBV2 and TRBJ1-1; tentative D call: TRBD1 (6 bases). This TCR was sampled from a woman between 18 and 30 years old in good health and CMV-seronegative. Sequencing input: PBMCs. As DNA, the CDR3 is TGTGCCAGCAGTGAACGGGGACAAGCGAACACTGAAGCTTTCTTT. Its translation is CASSERGQANTEAFF.